Sequencing of this T cell receptor beta chain was carried out in a study of PD-L1 blockade in urothelial cancer. About the research overall: Enrolled patients had been treated previously with 0 to 3 chemotherapy regimens. Peripheral blood specimens exhibited a median yield of approximately 150,000 T cells. Findings of the study overall: Greater 3-week expansion of tumor-associated blood clones was recorded for durable-benefit patients.

Repertoires were generated with immunoSEQ multiplex PCR, while TCRdb's copy carries only in-frame clones and drops some. This table holds approximately 120,000 clones, roughly 86% found once. Time point indicated: peripheral blood 6 weeks after treatment start. Patient disease was locally advanced or metastatic urothelial carcinoma. Worth noting for this clone: Antigen: not known.

The receptor comes from a middle-aged man with urothelial cancer. The starting material was PBMCs, obtained around atezolizumab (anti-PD-L1) treatment.

CDR3 DNA sequence: TGTGCCAGCAGTTTACCCTTTAGCGAGCAGTACTTC. It yields the protein CASSLPFSEQYF. This chain joins TRBV28 and TRBJ2-7; D is unclear. The V end lost 2 bases, the J end lost 6 bases, and 8 bases lay between the germline ends. Germline loops: CDR1 MDHEN, CDR2 SYDVKM. The CDR3 contains 12 residues.